Shown below are 10 T cell receptor beta chains from a single sample sequenced in a study of T-cell memory formation after mild COVID-19. TCRdb re-derived calls from the 5' RACE reads in MiXCR, one entry per CDR3 protein. In the table there are about 190,000 distinct CDR3 sequences, around 26% of which are singletons. Sequenced sample: PBMCs or a T cell subset sorted from them (not recorded which). The receptors come from an adult woman who had mild COVID-19 (a few samples of this study predate the infection). Cell type and time point are not known.

This clonotype occurred a few times. The chain has TRBV20-1 and TRBJ2-7, with 13 bases aligning to TRBD2. The junction had 11 bases not matched to a gene; V was cut back by 0 bases and J by 0 bases. This CDR3 has 19 residues. Germline V lookup: CDR1 DFQATT, CDR2 SNEGSKA (reference sequence). CDR3 sequence: CSARDPGLAGRDHSYEQYF. DNA of the CDR3: TGCAGTGCTAGAGACCCGGGACTAGCGGGGCGAGACCACTCCTACGAGCAGTACTTC.

This clonotype has a single count. This sequence joins TRBV18 and TRBJ2-1; 13 bases are shared with TRBD2. Looked up from germline, CDR1 is KGHSH and CDR2 is LQKENI. J was trimmed by 5 bases and V by 5 bases; bases with no gene match: 3. The CDR3 totals 15 residues. The CDR3 region is CASSTSGGANNEQFF. DNA of the CDR3: TGTGCCAGCTCAACTAGCGGGGGGGCCAACAATGAGCAGTTCTTC. The full variable domain, in which reference TRBV18 and TRBJ2-1 provide the parts outside the CDR3, is NAGVMQNPRHLVRRRGQEARLRCSPMKGHSHVYWYRQLPEEGLKFMVYLQKENIIDESGMPKERFSAEFPKEGPSILRIQQVVRGDSAAYFCASSTSGGANNEQFFGPGTRLTVL.

The chain uses TRBV5-6 and TRBJ1-2, with D unclear. Germline assignment: CDR1 SGHDT and CDR2 YYEEEE. V was clipped by 5 bases and J by 7 bases, with 21 bases between them. This CDR3 is 15 amino acids long. This CDR3 reads CASRYGRLKPGGYTF. DNA for the CDR3: TGTGCCAGCAGATACGGGAGACTCAAGCCCGGTGGCTACACCTTC. Combining the CDR3 with reference TRBV5-6 and TRBJ1-2 gives the whole variable domain DAGVTQSPTHLIKTRGQQVTLRCSPKSGHDTVSWYQQALGQGPQFIFQYYEEEERQRGNFPDRFSGHQFPNYSSELNVNALLLGDSALYLCASRYGRLKPGGYTFGSGTRLTVV.

V usage is TRBV6-2 or TRBV6-3 and J usage is TRBJ2-2, with 7 bases identical to TRBD1. The junction had 5 bases not matched to a gene; V was cut back by 6 bases and J by 7 bases. Germline assignment: CDR1 MNHEY and CDR2 SVGEGT. The CDR3 length is 13 residues. CDR3 nucleotide sequence: TGTGCCAGCAGCGTTCAGGGGGTCGGGGAGCTGTTTTTT. This encodes CASSVQGVGELFF.

This chain joins TRBV2 and TRBJ2-2, with D uncertain. Germline CDR1 SNHLY, CDR2 FYNNEI. The CDR3 is 14 residues long. Trimming shortened V by 4 bases and J by 1 base, and 7 bases separated the two germline ends. The CDR3 sequence: CASSVGRNTGELFF. The DNA of the CDR3 is TGTGCCAGCAGTGTAGGACGGAACACCGGGGAGCTGTTTTTT.

The chain couples TRBV4-1 to TRBJ1-6, with D unresolved. The CDR3 has 11 residues. V shed 0 bases and J shed 9 bases, with 0 bases lying between them. CDR1 and CDR2 from the germline V gene are MGHRA and YSYEKL. This CDR3 is CASSQDSPLHF. The CDR3 bases are TGCGCCAGCAGCCAAGATTCACCCCTCCACTTT.

J is TRBJ1-6 and V is TRBV4-3; D is undetermined. The V gene lost 0 bases and the J gene lost 5 bases, with 14 bases spanning the gap. CDR1 and CDR2 (germline): LGHNA, YSLEER. This CDR3 spans 17 amino acids. The CDR3 protein is CASSQDGSGKNNSPLHF. Written as DNA, the CDR3 is TGCGCCAGCAGCCAAGATGGTTCGGGGAAAAATAATTCACCCCTCCACTTT.

The gene calls are TRBV5-1 and TRBJ1-5; maybe TRBD1 (5 bases). This CDR3 has 15 residues. V was pared by 2 bases and J by 0 bases, with 9 bases between. Germline V CDR1 and CDR2: SGHRS, YFSETQ. The CDR3 DNA reads TGCGCCAGCAGCTTAACAGGAGATAGCAATCAGCCCCAGCATTTT. Translation: CASSLTGDSNQPQHF. The whole variable domain, remainder taken from reference TRBV5-1 and TRBJ1-5, is KAGVTQTPRYLIKTRGQQVTLSCSPISGHRSVSWYQQTPGQGLQFLFEYFSETQRNKGNFPGRFSGRQFSNSRSEMNVSTLELGDSALYLCASSLTGDSNQPQHFGDGTRLSIL.

The genes are TRBV7-2 and TRBJ2-5, with TRBD2 matching 11 bases. Per germline, CDR1 SGHTA and CDR2 FQGNSA. The V segment lost 1 base and the J segment 5 bases; nucleotides outside the gene matches: 9. This CDR3 region has 17 residues. CDR3 protein: CASSLDVAGGPGETQYF. The CDR3 nucleotides are TGTGCCAGCAGCTTAGACGTAGCGGGAGGGCCGGGGGAGACCCAGTACTTC.

This chain joins TRBV3-1 and TRBJ2-5; weak D call: TRBD2 (6 bases). CDR3 size: 13 residues. Trimming removed 2 bases from V and 4 bases from J, with 8 bases in between. Germline lookup yields CDR1 LGHDT and CDR2 YNNKEL (reference sequence). CDR3 in amino acids: CASSQMGGETQYF. The CDR3, as DNA: TGTGCCAGCAGCCAAATGGGGGGAGAGACCCAGTACTTC.